Below are 17 T cell receptor beta chains sequenced from a single sample in a study of blood T cell repertoires in COVID-19. Generated by immunoSEQ multiplex PCR, the TCRdb table keeps only in-frame clones and is missing some. The repertoire consists of roughly 390,000 clones, with 87% occurring once and the leading ten covering more than 9%. Material: peripheral blood. The receptor set was obtained from a woman between 25 and 40 years old with COVID-19, enrolled during active disease.

The rearrangement uses TRBV5-4 and TRBJ2-7; tentative D call: TRBD1 (5 bases). The CDR3 contains 15 residues. Germline values: CDR1 SGHNT, CDR2 YYREEE (reference sequence). The V and J ends lost 1 base and 0 bases respectively, with 11 bases between them. DNA for the CDR3: TGTGCCAGCAGCTTGTCGGATCAGGGCTCCTACGAGCAGTACTTC. Translated, it gives CASSLSDQGSYEQYF. Based on the CDR3 plus reference TRBV5-4 and TRBJ2-7, the full variable domain is ETGVTQSPTHLIKTRGQQVTLRCSSQSGHNTVSWYQQALGQGPQFIFQYYREEENGRGNFPPRFSGLQFPNYSSELNVNALELDDSALYLCASSLSDQGSYEQYFGPGTRLTVT.

The sample holds one count of this clone. This sequence joins TRBV7-9 and TRBJ1-2; weak D call: TRBD1 (6 bases). The germline V gene has CDR1 SEHNR and CDR2 FQNEAQ (reference sequence). The CDR3 has 15 residues. V lost 2 bases to trimming and J lost 4 bases, with 14 bases between them. The CDR3 sequence: CASSLLTGSFYGYTF. For the CDR3, the DNA is TGTGCCAGCAGCTTATTGACAGGATCGTTCTATGGCTACACCTTC.

This rearrangement joins TRBV28 to TRBJ1-1, with D uncertain. The germline CDR1 and CDR2 sequences are MDHEN and SYDVKM. V was clipped by 5 bases and J by 5 bases, with 9 bases between them. This CDR3 has 12 amino acids. DNA of the CDR3: TGTGCCAGCAGTGACCGGGGAACTGAAGCTTTCTTT. Translating it yields CASSDRGTEAFF.

V and J are TRBV18 and TRBJ1-1; TRBD1 matches 11 bases. Germline CDR1 and CDR2: KGHSH and LQKENI. There are 19 residues in the CDR3. V gave up 6 bases and J gave up 1 base; unmatched junction bases: 16. This chain's CDR3 is CASSRDMIRDRGKNTEAFF. DNA of the CDR3: TGTGCCAGCTCCCGAGACATGATCCGGGACAGGGGGAAGAACACTGAAGCTTTCTTT.

CDR3: CASSPSGHNEQFF. The CDR3 DNA is TGCGCCAGCAGCCCCTCGGGACATAATGAGCAGTTCTTC. The gene calls are TRBV5-1 and TRBJ2-1; D is perhaps TRBD1 (6 bases). This CDR3 has 13 residues. Trimming shortened V by 4 bases and J by 7 bases, and 12 bases separated the two germline ends. Germline CDR1 and CDR2: SGHRS and YFSETQ.

V is TRBV29-1 and J is TRBJ2-2, with D perhaps TRBD2 (6 bases). Germline CDR1 and CDR2: SQVTM and ANQGSEA. This CDR3 is 13 amino acids long. Deletions cut 4 bases from V and 3 bases from J, with 9 bases between. DNA for the CDR3: TGCAGCGTTGGACTAGTGGACACCGGGGAGCTGTTTTTT. Protein product: CSVGLVDTGELFF.

The chain joins TRBV25-1 to TRBJ1-2; the D gene is possibly TRBD1 (5 bases). From germline, CDR1 is MGHDK and CDR2 SYGVNS. Trimming cost V 8 bases and J 6 bases, with 25 bases left between them. There are 16 residues in the CDR3. The CDR3 sequence is CASGGASPGRENGYTF. The CDR3, as DNA: TGTGCCAGCGGAGGGGCTAGTCCGGGACGGGAGAATGGCTACACCTTC.

This chain connects TRBV24-1 to TRBJ1-5, with 7 bases that match TRBD1. The CDR3 contains 18 residues. Germline assignment: CDR1 KGHDR and CDR2 SFDVKD. V dropped 4 bases and J dropped 5; count of bases not matched to a gene: 16. The CDR3 DNA reads as TGTGCCACCAGTGAGGAGGCAGGGGGTAAACGCATCGATCAGCCCCAGCATTTT. Residues: CATSEEAGGKRIDQPQHF.

V usage is TRBV27 and J usage is TRBJ2-3; unclear D gene. The V gene lost 4 bases and the J gene lost 1 base, with 3 bases spanning the gap. There are 12 residues in the CDR3. CDR1 and CDR2 from the germline V gene are MNHEY and SMNVEV (reference sequence). CDR3 in amino acids: CASSSGTDTQYF. CDR3 bases: TGTGCCAGCAGTTCTGGCACAGATACGCAGTATTTT.

The chain couples TRBV18 to TRBJ1-1; 7 bases fit TRBD1. The CDR3 is 11 amino acids. J was trimmed by 10 bases and V by 5 bases; bases with no gene match: 4. Germline lookup yields CDR1 KGHSH and CDR2 LQKENI. CDR3 DNA: TGTGCCAGCTCAGGGGCAGGGGGAGCTTTCTTT. It translates to CASSGAGGAFF.

The chain employs TRBV19 and TRBJ2-7; 8 bases align to TRBD1. CDR3 size: 13 residues. CDR1 is LNHDA and CDR2 is SQIVND in the germline V gene (reference sequence). Trimming removed 4 bases from V and 5 bases from J; junction bases left unmatched: 4. CDR3 loop: CASSRTGTHEQYF. In DNA form, the CDR3 reads TGTGCCAGTAGTAGGACAGGGACCCACGAGCAGTACTTC.

The chain joins TRBV28 to TRBJ1-4, with D maybe TRBD1 (5 bases). The CDR3 has 14 amino acids. Per germline, CDR1 MDHEN and CDR2 SYDVKM. Trimming took off 6 bases at V and 3 bases at J, with 11 bases between the two ends. The DNA of the CDR3 is TGTGCCAGCAGCCCCGGGGGATCTAATGAAAAACTGTTTTTT. Protein product: CASSPGGSNEKLFF. Variable domain in full (rest from reference TRBV28 and TRBJ1-4): DVKVTQSSRYLVKRTGEKVFLECVQDMDHENMFWYRQDPGLGLRLIYFSYDVKMKEKGDIPEGYSVSREKKERFSLILESASTNQTSMYLCASSPGGSNEKLFFGSGTQLSVL.

The chain is built from TRBV5-1 and TRBJ2-6; TRBD2 is a possible D gene (6 bases). This CDR3 has 16 amino acids. The germline CDR1 and CDR2 sequences are SGHRS and YFSETQ. V was shortened by 4 bases and J by 0 bases, with 11 bases between the two germline ends. In DNA, the CDR3 is TGCGCCAGCAGCGCGGGACGGTTCTCTGGGGCCAACGTCCTGACTTTC. Its translation: CASSAGRFSGANVLTF.

The chain links TRBV28 to TRBJ2-2, with D perhaps matching TRBD2 (7 bases). Between the trimmed V and J ends, which lost 4 bases and 4 bases, there was a span of 13 bases. The CDR3 extends over 15 amino acids. Germline assignment: CDR1 MDHEN and CDR2 SYDVKM. CDR3 sequence reads: CASSSHGGATGELFF. The CDR3 DNA is TGTGCCAGCAGTTCCCATGGGGGGGCCACCGGGGAGCTGTTTTTT.

The rearrangement uses TRBV10-1 and TRBJ2-1, with 9 bases matching TRBD2. The ends lost 0 bases at V and 6 bases at J; junction bases unmatched: 9. Germline CDR1 reads WNHNN; CDR2 reads SYGVQD (reference sequence). This CDR3 is built from 17 residues. The CDR3 loop is CASSESNIIAGVNEQFF. CDR3 bases: TGCGCCAGCAGTGAGTCGAATATTATAGCGGGAGTCAATGAGCAGTTCTTC.

The chain uses TRBV5-1 and TRBJ1-2, with a possible D match to TRBD1 (5 bases). This CDR3 has 13 residues. Germline V gene lookup returns CDR1 SGHRS and CDR2 YFSETQ. V lost 2 bases to trimming and J lost 7 bases, with 12 bases between them. The CDR3 DNA reads TGCGCCAGCAGCTTCCAGGGAGGGAGTGGCTACACCTTC. Its protein is CASSFQGGSGYTF.

The chain recombines TRBV6-6 with TRBJ1-5, with a weak D call TRBD1 (5 bases). Germline CDR1 is MNHNY and CDR2 is SVGAGI (reference sequence). The ends were cut back, 2 bases at V and 6 bases at J, with 17 bases in the middle. The CDR3 runs to 16 residues. Here the CDR3 reads CASSYVQGGVGQPQHF. The CDR3 DNA follows: TGTGCCAGCAGTTACGTCCAGGGAGGGGTCGGTCAGCCCCAGCATTTT.